This T cell receptor beta chain comes out of a study of cytomegalovirus exposure and HLA in healthy donors. Study information: Assignment to the Caucasian-associated ancestry cluster applied to over 70% of the approximately 400 genotyped donors. General study findings and limits: Later, an analysis showed that TCR beta chains associated with HLA were more clonally expanded than others that were equally common. Sequencing likely produced, as an artifact, a cluster of highly shared sequence variants. Diagnosis of cytomegalovirus status made by the classifier reportedly showed high specificity and sensitivity.

Concerning this clone: Its antigen is unidentified.

Use of 60 Vbeta and 13 Jbeta primers characterized the PCR. The assay was immunoSEQ multiplex PCR, and TCRdb's table has in-frame clones only and misses some. The sample records roughly 140,000 clones, about 74% being singletons. Germline values: CDR1 SNHLY, CDR2 FYNNEI. V lost 4 bases and J lost 5; bases outside the gene matches: 4. The CDR3 contains 13 residues. This chain joins TRBV2 and TRBJ1-2, with 7 bases aligning to TRBD1. The sequencing sample was made of PBMCs. The origin of this receptor is a woman aged 40 to 49 in good health and CMV-seronegative. The CDR3: CASSGDRAYGYTF. Here the CDR3 DNA reads TGTGCCAGCAGTGGCGACAGGGCGTATGGCTACACCTTC.